Each of the 8 T cell receptor beta chains below was sequenced from the same sample in a study of Graves' ophthalmopathy and Graves' hyperthyroidism. Scientists amplified the TCR beta CDR3 regions from RNA transcripts. First-round RT-PCR with HTBI primers preceded a second-round multiplex PCR. TCRdb processed the multiplex PCR reads anew with MiXCR; each CDR3 protein has one entry. The repertoire holds 600,000 to 650,000 distinct CDR3 sequences, about a fifth seen once, with roughly 7.4% in the top ten. The source material was peripheral blood. These receptors all come from a woman younger than 30 with stable Graves' hyperthyroidism. Some clones in this sample may be carry-over from other donors' samples.

This clonotype was detected ten times or more. This rearrangement joins TRBV12-3 or TRBV12-4 to TRBJ1-1, with D possibly being TRBD1 (6 bases). V shed 5 bases and J shed 11 bases, with 15 bases lying between them. The CDR3 covers 12 residues. In nucleotides, the CDR3 is TGTGCCAGCAGTCGAACAGGGTTCGGGGCTTTCTTT. Its protein product is CASSRTGFGAFF.

This clonotype showed up just once. The V and J genes are TRBV28 and TRBJ2-7; D may be TRBD2 (5 bases). Germline CDR1 MDHEN, CDR2 SYDVKM. Trimming left V 4 bases short and J 5 bases short, with 15 bases between. The CDR3 covers 14 residues. The DNA for the CDR3 is TGTGCCAGCAGTTACGGGAACAGAGGCCACGAGCAGTACTTC. Its protein is CASSYGNRGHEQYF.

This clonotype was recorded a few times. The chain couples TRBV14 to TRBJ2-7; 9 bases line up with TRBD2. Germline values: CDR1 SGHDN, CDR2 FVKESK. V dropped 4 bases and J dropped 3; count of bases not matched to a gene: 16. This CDR3 spans 18 amino acids. The CDR3: CASSRSGTVGLAGYEQYF. The CDR3 DNA reads TGTGCCAGCAGCCGTTCCGGGACAGTGGGACTAGCTGGCTACGAGCAGTACTTC.

At least ten counts were recorded for this clonotype. This rearrangement joins TRBV6-5 to TRBJ2-7; D is unclear. Germline assignment: CDR1 MNHEY and CDR2 SVGAGI. There are 14 residues in the CDR3. The germline V and J ends were trimmed by 6 bases and 0 bases, with 12 bases remaining between them. CDR3 residues: CASSYTRSSYEQYF. The CDR3 DNA is TGTGCCAGCAGCTACACCAGGAGCTCCTACGAGCAGTACTTC.

This clonotype came up many times. This chain uses TRBV12-3 or TRBV12-4 with TRBJ2-7; D is unclear. Trimming left V 3 bases short and J 6 bases short, with 9 bases between. This CDR3 is built from 12 residues. The CDR3 reads CASSFTVSEQYF. CDR3 in DNA: TGTGCCAGCAGTTTCACTGTCTCCGAGCAGTACTTC.

This clonotype has a count of ten or more. Written as DNA, the CDR3 is TGCAGTGCTAGAGTAGGACAAACGAACACTGAAGCTTTCTTT. It codes for CSARVGQTNTEAFF. V and J are TRBV20-1 and TRBJ1-1; TRBD1 is a possible D gene (5 bases). Germline values: CDR1 DFQATT, CDR2 SNEGSKA (reference sequence). V was cut by 1 base and J by 1 base, with 10 bases left in between. The CDR3 totals 14 residues.

V usage is TRBV6-1 and J usage is TRBJ1-2; D is unresolved. Germline V gene lookup returns CDR1 MNHNS and CDR2 SASEGT. The CDR3 totals 10 residues. Trimming removed 11 bases from V and 7 bases from J, with 11 bases in between. The CDR3 region is CAAGLSGYTF. Here the CDR3 DNA reads TGTGCCGCTGGTCTGAGTGGCTACACCTTC.

This clonotype has at least ten counts. The V and J genes are TRBV10-3 and TRBJ1-1, with 7 bases lining up with TRBD1. CDR1 and CDR2 (germline): ENHRY, SYGVKD. The trim removed 6 bases at V and 2 bases at J, leaving 3 bases unmatched. The CDR3 sequence is 13 residues long. CDR3 nucleotides: TGTGCCATCAGCTGGGACAGCAACACTGAAGCTTTCTTT. Translation: CAISWDSNTEAFF.